This T cell receptor (beta chain) came from a study of neurological immune-mediated disorders. TCRdb fed the 5' RACE reads into MiXCR, producing one record per CDR3 protein. The sample holds fewer than 85,000 distinct CDR3 sequences; about 4.5% are singletons and the top ten take 5% to 6%. Findings of the study overall: Multiple sclerosis was found to have the least TCR clonal expansion, below healthy controls, and HTLV-1-associated myelopathy the most.

Specified time point: longitudinal time-point 3. This clonotype was detected ten times or more. Its antigen is still unknown. The germline V gene encodes CDR1 SGHRS and CDR2 YFSETQ. Trimming removed 3 bases from V and 7 bases from J; junction bases left unmatched: 10. This CDR3 has 15 amino acids. The sequence was obtained from a woman aged 55-75 years with multiple sclerosis. The chain recombines TRBV5-1 with TRBJ1-2; the match to TRBD1 covers 9 bases. The sequenced material came from PBMCs. The CDR3 DNA reads as TGCGCCAGCAGCTGGGGGGACAGGGATGTTGGTGGCTACACCTTC. Its protein is CASSWGDRDVGGYTF.